Listed here are 25 T cell receptor beta chains from one sample, sequenced in a study of OX40 agonist ivuxolimab in advanced cancers. The assay was immunoSEQ multiplex PCR, and TCRdb's table has in-frame clones only and misses some. The repertoire holds 60,000 or so clones, with roughly 85% as singletons. The specimen comprised CD4+ or CD8+ T cells sorted from blood, sampled in a trial of the OX40 agonist ivuxolimab. These receptors were obtained from an adult with an advanced solid tumor such as melanoma, head and neck, liver or kidney cancer.

The V and J genes are TRBV27 and TRBJ2-3; the match to TRBD1 covers 8 bases. Germline V gene lookup returns CDR1 MNHEY and CDR2 SMNVEV (reference sequence). V shed 4 bases, J shed 4 bases, and the junction held 4 bases outside the gene matches. The CDR3 totals 14 residues. As DNA, the CDR3 is TGTGCCAGCAGTTACGGACAGGGAGCAGATACGCAGTATTTT. This encodes CASSYGQGADTQYF.

The CDR3 nucleotides are TGTGCCAGCAGCTTACGCGGTCACAATGAGCAGTTCTTC. It translates to CASSLRGHNEQFF. This rearrangement joins TRBV11-3 to TRBJ2-1; D gene ambiguous. Germline V gives CDR1 SGHNT, CDR2 YENEEA. Deletions cut 2 bases from V and 5 bases from J, with 7 bases between. This CDR3 contains 13 residues.

The table lists this clone with a few counts. V gene TRBV5-6 combines with J gene TRBJ2-7, with D perhaps TRBD2 (5 bases). This CDR3 is built from 12 residues. Trimming removed 7 bases at V and 1 base at J, with 9 bases between. CDR1 and CDR2 (germline): SGHDT, YYEEEE. CDR3 in amino acids: CASESGSYEQYF. CDR3 in DNA: TGTGCCAGCGAATCGGGGTCCTACGAGCAGTACTTC.

This clone showed up just once. The CDR3, as DNA: TGTGCCAGCAGCGTGGGCGGGTATAGCACAGATACGCAGTATTTT. It yields the protein CASSVGGYSTDTQYF. V is TRBV9 and J is TRBJ2-3, with D possibly being TRBD2 (5 bases). The CDR3 sequence is 15 residues long. Deletions cut 2 bases from V and 0 bases from J, with 10 bases between. Per the germline V gene, CDR1 is SGDLS and CDR2 is YYNGEE. Combining the CDR3 with reference TRBV9 and TRBJ2-3 gives the whole variable domain DSGVTQTPKHLITATGQRVTLRCSPRSGDLSVYWYQQSLDQGLQFLIQYYNGEERAKGNILERFSAQQFPDLHSELNLSSLELGDSALYFCASSVGGYSTDTQYFGPGTRLTVL.

Details on this clone: One end of the junction does not line up with germline, which may come from a read error. V usage is TRBV4-2 and J usage is TRBJ2-1; TRBD2 agrees at 8 bases. The CDR3 runs 15 residues. CDR1 LGHNA and CDR2 YNFKEQ come from the germline V gene. CDR3 sequence (DNA): TGTGCCAGCAACCAAGATCCGGGGGGGGCCAATGAGCAGTTCTTC. Its translation: CASNQDPGGANEQFF.

The chain couples TRBV4-1 to TRBJ1-1; D uncertain. Germline V gene data show CDR1 as MGHRA and CDR2 as YSYEKL. V was cut by 4 bases and J by 2 bases, with 14 bases left in between. The CDR3 extends over 15 amino acids. The CDR3 reads CASSPWVLSNTEAFF. Here the CDR3 DNA reads TGCGCCAGCAGCCCCTGGGTCCTCTCAAACACTGAAGCTTTCTTT.

V usage is TRBV18 and J usage is TRBJ2-5; possibly TRBD1 for D (6 bases). V was shortened by 2 bases and J by 3 bases, with 13 bases between the two germline ends. The CDR3 length is 15 residues. The germline CDR1 and CDR2 sequences are KGHSH and LQKENI. The CDR3 DNA sequence: TGTGCCAGCTCACCAAGTGCAGGGGCGGAAGAGACCCAGTACTTC. Its translation is CASSPSAGAEETQYF.

The V and J genes are TRBV9 and TRBJ2-3; 8 positions match TRBD2. The CDR3 has 14 residues. Looked up from germline, CDR1 is SGDLS and CDR2 is YYNGEE. V lost 3 bases, J lost 9 bases, and 9 bases stayed unmatched. The CDR3 is CASSGPSTSETQYF. CDR3 DNA sequence: TGTGCCAGCAGCGGCCCTTCGACTAGCGAGACGCAGTATTTT.

The genes are TRBV5-4 and TRBJ2-1; TRBD2 matches at 10 bases. The CDR3 is made up of 16 amino acids. V was pared by 5 bases and J by 7 bases, with 12 bases of the junction left unmatched. Per the germline V gene, CDR1 is SGHNT and CDR2 is YYREEE (reference sequence). The CDR3: CASRPLVAGGMNEQFF. The CDR3 DNA reads TGTGCCAGCAGGCCACTTGTAGCGGGAGGTATGAATGAGCAGTTCTTC.

This chain joins TRBV7-8 and TRBJ2-3; D unclear. The CDR3 loop spans 14 amino acids. The V end lost 6 bases, the J end lost 0 bases, and 10 bases lay between the germline ends. In germline, CDR1 is SGHVS, CDR2 FQNEAQ. CDR3 residues: CASRPSYSTDTQYF. CDR3 sequence (DNA): TGTGCCAGCAGACCTAGTTATAGCACAGATACGCAGTATTTT.

In DNA, the CDR3 is TGTGCCATCAGCTCAAATCCGGGACTTGAGGCCCAGTACTTC. Residues: CAISSNPGLEAQYF. This chain connects TRBV10-3 to TRBJ2-5, with D tentatively TRBD2 (6 bases). Germline loops: CDR1 ENHRY, CDR2 SYGVKD. This CDR3 region has 14 residues. Between the trimmed V and J ends, which lost 6 bases and 9 bases, there was a span of 20 bases.

In its sample, this clone was seen a few times. The chain links TRBV27 to TRBJ1-2; maybe TRBD1 (6 bases). Trimming took 5 bases from V and 6 from J, leaving 13 bases between them. CDR1 is MNHEY, CDR2 SMNVEV, per germline (reference sequence). This CDR3 is built from 13 residues. In DNA form, the CDR3 reads TGTGCCAGCAGTCCCTCAACAGGGAATGGCTACACCTTC. This gives the protein CASSPSTGNGYTF.

The CDR3 sequence: CASSQVGREGYTF. The DNA of the CDR3 is TGCGCCAGCAGCCAAGTGGGCAGAGAGGGCTACACCTTC. The chain has TRBV4-1 and TRBJ1-2; D is unresolved. Trimming took 1 base from V and 8 from J, leaving 11 bases between them. The CDR3 runs to 13 residues. In germline, CDR1 is MGHRA, CDR2 YSYEKL.

CDR3 sequence (DNA): TGTGCCAGCAGCTTTTTAGCGAGCGGGAGTGGAGAGCAGTACTTC. Its translation is CASSFLASGSGEQYF. The gene calls are TRBV7-9 and TRBJ2-7; 8 bases match TRBD2. With V trimmed by 3 bases and J by 7 bases, 11 bases remained unmatched. Looked up from germline, CDR1 is SEHNR and CDR2 is FQNEAQ (reference sequence). The CDR3 sequence is 15 residues long.

V usage is TRBV7-9 and J usage is TRBJ1-5; D remains ambiguous. The CDR3 loop spans 15 amino acids. The germline CDR1 and CDR2 sequences are SEHNR and FQNEAQ (reference sequence). The V end lost 4 bases, the J end lost 3 bases, and 13 bases lay between the germline ends. CDR3 sequence reads: CASSSSLGYNQPQHF. The DNA of the CDR3 is TGTGCCAGCAGCTCCTCTTTGGGGTACAATCAGCCCCAGCATTTT. Complete variable domain (other parts from reference TRBV7-9 and TRBJ1-5): DTGVSQNPRHKITKRGQNVTFRCDPISEHNRLYWYRQTLGQGPEFLTYFQNEAQLEKSRLLSDRFSAERPKGSFSTLEIQRTEQGDSAMYLCASSSSLGYNQPQHFGDGTRLSIL.

The V call is TRBV19, the J call TRBJ1-2; D gene ambiguous. Germline assignment: CDR1 LNHDA and CDR2 SQIVND (reference sequence). The CDR3 has 14 residues. V was pared by 5 bases and J by 4 bases, with 14 bases between. The CDR3 is CASSLEPFSYGYTF. CDR3 coding DNA: TGTGCCAGTAGTCTCGAACCTTTCTCCTATGGCTACACCTTC.

The chain employs TRBV9 and TRBJ2-5; 8 bases agree with TRBD2. The J call may be mistaken, given a closer DNA end match to TRBJ2-7. Germline V gene data show CDR1 as SGDLS and CDR2 as YYNGEE. This CDR3 is 20 amino acids long. DNA of the CDR3: TGTGCCAGCAGCGCCGCGGGTTCTAGCGGGTATACCAAAAGCGCCTACGAGCAGTACTTC. Amino acid sequence: CASSAAGSSGYTKSAYEQYF.

The rearrangement joins TRBV30 to TRBJ2-7; perhaps TRBD2 as D (6 bases). The V gene lost 3 bases and the J gene lost 1 base, with 10 bases spanning the gap. Germline lookup yields CDR1 GTSNPN and CDR2 SVGIG (reference sequence). CDR3 length: 13 amino acids. Written as DNA, the CDR3 is TGTGCCTGGAGAGGGCTAGCGTCCTACGAGCAGTACTTC. Its translation is CAWRGLASYEQYF.

The V gene is TRBV5-8, the J gene TRBJ2-6, with a tentative D call TRBD2 (5 bases). Trimming removed 6 bases at V and 2 bases at J, with 12 bases between. Per the germline V gene, CDR1 is SGHTS and CDR2 is YDEGEE. CDR3 size: 15 residues. CDR3 nucleotide sequence: TGTGCCAGCATCCTGTGGGGAGCTGGGGCCAACGTCCTGACTTTC. It codes for CASILWGAGANVLTF. Variable domain in full (rest from reference TRBV5-8 and TRBJ2-6): EAGVTQSPTHLIKTRGQQATLRCSPISGHTSVYWYQQALGLGLQFLLWYDEGEERNRGNFPPRFSGRQFPNYSSELNVNALELEDSALYLCASILWGAGANVLTFGAGSRLTVL.

The chain links TRBV5-4 to TRBJ2-3; 15 bases fit TRBD2. The CDR3 has 19 residues. Germline CDR1 is SGHNT and CDR2 is YYREEE (reference sequence). Trimming took 5 bases from V and 3 from J; bases not matched to a gene: 13. The CDR3: CASRSGLAGGPRITDTQYF. In DNA, the CDR3 is TGTGCCAGCAGAAGCGGACTAGCGGGAGGGCCGAGAATTACAGATACGCAGTATTTT.

This clone was picked up one time. The rearrangement joins TRBV5-1 to TRBJ2-7; TRBD2 agrees at 7 bases. The germline V gene has CDR1 SGHRS and CDR2 YFSETQ. This CDR3 region has 17 residues. V dropped 0 bases and J dropped 4; count of bases not matched to a gene: 13. CDR3 protein: CASSLASGGSGSYEQYF. The CDR3 DNA follows: TGCGCCAGCAGCTTGGCCAGCGGCGGGAGTGGCTCGTACGAGCAGTACTTC.

The rearrangement uses TRBV5-1 and TRBJ2-5; 7 bases agree with TRBD2. CDR3 length: 17 residues. Germline V CDR1 and CDR2: SGHRS, YFSETQ. V was pared by 4 bases and J by 4 bases, with 16 bases of the junction left unmatched. The CDR3 sequence is CASSLGWAGDTVETQYF. The CDR3 DNA reads as TGCGCCAGCAGCCTGGGATGGGCGGGAGATACGGTAGAGACCCAGTACTTC. Combining the CDR3 with reference TRBV5-1 and TRBJ2-5 gives the whole variable domain KAGVTQTPRYLIKTRGQQVTLSCSPISGHRSVSWYQQTPGQGLQFLFEYFSETQRNKGNFPGRFSGRQFSNSRSEMNVSTLELGDSALYLCASSLGWAGDTVETQYFGPGTRLLVL.

V is TRBV2 and J is TRBJ2-1, with D perhaps given as TRBD1 or TRBD2 (5 bases each). V was cut by 9 bases and J by 0 bases, with 15 bases left in between. Germline CDR1 is SNHLY and CDR2 is FYNNEI. The CDR3 has 15 residues. CDR3 nucleotide sequence: TGTGCCAGACACTCGGGGCAGAGCTCCTACAATGAGCAGTTCTTC. It yields the protein CARHSGQSSYNEQFF.

CDR3 region: CASSVEGGGTVYNEQFF. CDR3 sequence (DNA): TGTGCCAGCAGCGTAGAGGGAGGGGGGACAGTTTACAATGAGCAGTTCTTC. V usage is TRBV9 and J usage is TRBJ2-1; D tentatively fits TRBD1 or TRBD2 (7 bases each). The CDR3 runs 17 residues. With 0 bases removed from V and 4 bases from J, the gap between germline ends came to 17 bases. The germline V gene encodes CDR1 SGDLS and CDR2 YYNGEE.

The J gene is TRBJ2-1, the V gene TRBV25-1, with D maybe TRBD2 (6 bases). Per germline, CDR1 MGHDK and CDR2 SYGVNS. The CDR3 is 11 amino acids. Trimming cost V 0 bases and J 14 bases, with 8 bases left between them. CDR3 bases: TGTGCCAGCAGTGAATATACTAGCAAGTTCTTC. Its protein product is CASSEYTSKFF. Full variable domain (rest looked up from reference TRBV25-1 and TRBJ2-1): EADIYQTPRYLVIGTGKKITLECSQTMGHDKMYWYQQDPGMELHLIHYSYGVNSTEKGDLSSESTVSRIRTEHFPLTLESARPSHTSQYLCASSEYTSKFFGPGTRLTVL.